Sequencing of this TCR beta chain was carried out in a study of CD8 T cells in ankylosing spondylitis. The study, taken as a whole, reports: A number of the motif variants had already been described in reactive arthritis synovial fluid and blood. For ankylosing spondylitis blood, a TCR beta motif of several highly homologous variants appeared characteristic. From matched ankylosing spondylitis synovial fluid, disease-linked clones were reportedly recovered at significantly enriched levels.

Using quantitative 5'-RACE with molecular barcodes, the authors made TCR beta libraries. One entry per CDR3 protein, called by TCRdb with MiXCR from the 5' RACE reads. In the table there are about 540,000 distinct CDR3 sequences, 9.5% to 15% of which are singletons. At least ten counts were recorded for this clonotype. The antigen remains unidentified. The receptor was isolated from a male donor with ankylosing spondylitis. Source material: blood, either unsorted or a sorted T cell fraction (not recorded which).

The CDR3 protein is CASSIGGETQYF. In nucleotides, the CDR3 is TGTGCCAGTAGTATTGGAGGAGAGACCCAGTACTTC. The chain recombines TRBV19 with TRBJ2-5; D might be TRBD2 (5 bases). CDR1 and CDR2 (germline): LNHDA, SQIVND (reference sequence). This CDR3 region has 12 residues. V shed 3 bases and J shed 4 bases, with 6 bases lying between them. The full variable domain, completed using reference TRBV19 and TRBJ2-5, is DGGITQSPKYLFRKEGQNVTLSCEQNLNHDAMYWYRQDPGQGLRLIYYSQIVNDFQKGDIAEGYSVSREKKESFPLTVTSAQKNPTAFYLCASSIGGETQYFGPGTRLLVL.